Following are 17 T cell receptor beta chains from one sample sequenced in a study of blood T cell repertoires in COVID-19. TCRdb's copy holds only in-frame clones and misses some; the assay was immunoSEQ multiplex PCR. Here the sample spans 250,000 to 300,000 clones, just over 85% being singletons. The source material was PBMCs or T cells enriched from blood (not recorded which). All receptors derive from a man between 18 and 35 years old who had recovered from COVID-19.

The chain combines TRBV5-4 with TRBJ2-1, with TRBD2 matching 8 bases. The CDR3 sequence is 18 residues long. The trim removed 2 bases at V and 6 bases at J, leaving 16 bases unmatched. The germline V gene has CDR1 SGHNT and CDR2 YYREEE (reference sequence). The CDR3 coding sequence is TGTGCCAGCAGCTTATTCGGTAGCGGGACGTTCATCCCCAATGAGCAGTTCTTC. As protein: CASSLFGSGTFIPNEQFF.

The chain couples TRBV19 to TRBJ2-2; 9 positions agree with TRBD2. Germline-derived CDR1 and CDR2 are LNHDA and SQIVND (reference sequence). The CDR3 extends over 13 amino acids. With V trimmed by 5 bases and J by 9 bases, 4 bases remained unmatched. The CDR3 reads CASSPSGARELFF. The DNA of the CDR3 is TGTGCCAGTAGTCCTAGCGGGGCCCGGGAGCTGTTTTTT.

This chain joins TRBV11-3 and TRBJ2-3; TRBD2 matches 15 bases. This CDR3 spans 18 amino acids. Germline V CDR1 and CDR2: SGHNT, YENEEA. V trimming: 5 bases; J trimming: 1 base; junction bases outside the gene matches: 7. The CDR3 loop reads CASSPRTSGRERTDTQYF. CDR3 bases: TGTGCCAGCAGCCCACGGACTAGCGGGAGGGAACGCACAGATACGCAGTATTTT.

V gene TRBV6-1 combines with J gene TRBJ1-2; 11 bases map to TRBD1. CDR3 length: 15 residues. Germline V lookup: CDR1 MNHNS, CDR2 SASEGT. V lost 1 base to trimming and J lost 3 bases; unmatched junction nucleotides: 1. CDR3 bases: TGTGCCAGCAGTGAAGTGGGACAGGGGGACTATGGCTACACCTTC. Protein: CASSEVGQGDYGYTF.

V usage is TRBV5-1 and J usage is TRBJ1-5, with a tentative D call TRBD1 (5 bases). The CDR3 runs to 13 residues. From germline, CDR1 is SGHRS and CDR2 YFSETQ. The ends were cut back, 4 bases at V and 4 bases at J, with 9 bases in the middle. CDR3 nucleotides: TGCGCCAGCAGCATGGGGCCAAATCAGCCCCAGCATTTT. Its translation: CASSMGPNQPQHF. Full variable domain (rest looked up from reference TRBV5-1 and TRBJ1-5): KAGVTQTPRYLIKTRGQQVTLSCSPISGHRSVSWYQQTPGQGLQFLFEYFSETQRNKGNFPGRFSGRQFSNSRSEMNVSTLELGDSALYLCASSMGPNQPQHFGDGTRLSIL.

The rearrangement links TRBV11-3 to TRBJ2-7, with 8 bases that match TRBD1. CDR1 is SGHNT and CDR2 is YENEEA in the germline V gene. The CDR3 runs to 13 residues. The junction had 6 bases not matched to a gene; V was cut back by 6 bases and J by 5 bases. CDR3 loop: CASSLTGAHEQYF. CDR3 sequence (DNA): TGTGCCAGCAGTTTGACAGGGGCTCACGAGCAGTACTTC.

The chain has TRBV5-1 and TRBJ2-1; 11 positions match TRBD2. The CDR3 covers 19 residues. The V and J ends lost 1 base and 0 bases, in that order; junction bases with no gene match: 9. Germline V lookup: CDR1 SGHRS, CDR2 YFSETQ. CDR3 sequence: CASSLRLAGGILSYNEQFF. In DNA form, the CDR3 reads TGCGCCAGCAGCTTGAGGCTAGCGGGAGGCATACTCTCCTACAATGAGCAGTTCTTC.

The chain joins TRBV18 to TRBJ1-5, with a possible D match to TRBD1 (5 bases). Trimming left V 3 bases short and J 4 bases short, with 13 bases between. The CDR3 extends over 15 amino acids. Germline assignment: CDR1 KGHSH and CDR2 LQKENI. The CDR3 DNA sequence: TGTGCCAGCTCACCCCAGGGTATGAATAATCAGCCCCAGCATTTT. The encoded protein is CASSPQGMNNQPQHF.

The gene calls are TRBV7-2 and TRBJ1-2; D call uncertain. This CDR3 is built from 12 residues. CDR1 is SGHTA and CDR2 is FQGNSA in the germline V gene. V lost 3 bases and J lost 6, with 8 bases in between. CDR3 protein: CASSFQVDGYTF. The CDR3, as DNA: TGTGCCAGCAGCTTCCAGGTGGATGGCTACACCTTC. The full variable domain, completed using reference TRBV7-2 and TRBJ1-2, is GAGVSQSPSNKVTEKGKDVELRCDPISGHTALYWYRQSLGQGLEFLIYFQGNSAPDKSGLPSDRFSAERTGGSVSTLTIQRTQQEDSAVYLCASSFQVDGYTFGSGTRLTVV.

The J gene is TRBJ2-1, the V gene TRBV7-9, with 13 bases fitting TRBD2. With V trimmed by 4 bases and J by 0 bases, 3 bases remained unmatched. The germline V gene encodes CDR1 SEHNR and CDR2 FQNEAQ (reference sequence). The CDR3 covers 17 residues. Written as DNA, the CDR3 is TGTGCCAGCAGCTCCGGACTAGCGGGGGTCTCCTACAATGAGCAGTTCTTC. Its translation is CASSSGLAGVSYNEQFF.

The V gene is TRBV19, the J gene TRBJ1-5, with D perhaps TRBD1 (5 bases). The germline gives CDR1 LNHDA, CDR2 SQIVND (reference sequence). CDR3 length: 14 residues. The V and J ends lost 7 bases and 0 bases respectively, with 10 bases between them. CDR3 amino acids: CASNPRDSNQPQHF. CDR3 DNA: TGTGCCAGTAATCCCAGGGATAGCAATCAGCCCCAGCATTTT.

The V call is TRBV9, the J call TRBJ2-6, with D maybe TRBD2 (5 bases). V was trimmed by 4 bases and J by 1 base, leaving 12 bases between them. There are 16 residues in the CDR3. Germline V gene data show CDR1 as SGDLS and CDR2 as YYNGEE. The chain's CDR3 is CASSSQTGSGANVLTF. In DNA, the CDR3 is TGTGCCAGCAGCTCCCAGACGGGGTCTGGGGCCAACGTCCTGACTTTC. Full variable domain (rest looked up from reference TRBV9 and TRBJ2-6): DSGVTQTPKHLITATGQRVTLRCSPRSGDLSVYWYQQSLDQGLQFLIQYYNGEERAKGNILERFSAQQFPDLHSELNLSSLELGDSALYFCASSSQTGSGANVLTFGAGSRLTVL.

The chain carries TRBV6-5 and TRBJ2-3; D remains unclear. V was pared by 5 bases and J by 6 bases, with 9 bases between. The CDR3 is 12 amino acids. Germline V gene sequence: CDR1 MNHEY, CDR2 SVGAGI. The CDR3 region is CASSTTRDTQYF. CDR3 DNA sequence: TGTGCCAGCAGTACCACCAGGGATACGCAGTATTTT.

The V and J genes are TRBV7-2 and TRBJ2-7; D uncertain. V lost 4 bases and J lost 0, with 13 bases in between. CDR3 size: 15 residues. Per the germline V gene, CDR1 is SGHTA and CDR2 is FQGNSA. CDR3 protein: CASSSEARISYEQYF. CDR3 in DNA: TGTGCCAGCAGCTCCGAGGCACGGATCTCCTACGAGCAGTACTTC.

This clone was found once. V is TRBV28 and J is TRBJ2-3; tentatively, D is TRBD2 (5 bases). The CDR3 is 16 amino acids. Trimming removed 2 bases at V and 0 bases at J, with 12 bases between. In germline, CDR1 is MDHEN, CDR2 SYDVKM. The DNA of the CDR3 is TGTGCCAGCAGTTTAGTCCTAGCCCTTAGCACAGATACGCAGTATTTT. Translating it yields CASSLVLALSTDTQYF.

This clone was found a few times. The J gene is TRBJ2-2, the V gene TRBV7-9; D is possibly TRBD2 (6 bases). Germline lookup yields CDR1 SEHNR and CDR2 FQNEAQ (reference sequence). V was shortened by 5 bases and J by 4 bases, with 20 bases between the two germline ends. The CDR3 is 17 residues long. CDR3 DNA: TGTGCCAGCAGCCAGGGTAGGACTGGGACTGGCACCGGGGAGCTGTTTTTT. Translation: CASSQGRTGTGTGELFF.

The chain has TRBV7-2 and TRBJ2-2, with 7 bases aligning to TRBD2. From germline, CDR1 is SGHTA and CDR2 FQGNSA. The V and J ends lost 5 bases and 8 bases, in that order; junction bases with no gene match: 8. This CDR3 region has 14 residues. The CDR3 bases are TGTGCCAGCAGCCTTGGGAATAGCGGGGGGGAGCTGTTTTTT. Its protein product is CASSLGNSGGELFF.